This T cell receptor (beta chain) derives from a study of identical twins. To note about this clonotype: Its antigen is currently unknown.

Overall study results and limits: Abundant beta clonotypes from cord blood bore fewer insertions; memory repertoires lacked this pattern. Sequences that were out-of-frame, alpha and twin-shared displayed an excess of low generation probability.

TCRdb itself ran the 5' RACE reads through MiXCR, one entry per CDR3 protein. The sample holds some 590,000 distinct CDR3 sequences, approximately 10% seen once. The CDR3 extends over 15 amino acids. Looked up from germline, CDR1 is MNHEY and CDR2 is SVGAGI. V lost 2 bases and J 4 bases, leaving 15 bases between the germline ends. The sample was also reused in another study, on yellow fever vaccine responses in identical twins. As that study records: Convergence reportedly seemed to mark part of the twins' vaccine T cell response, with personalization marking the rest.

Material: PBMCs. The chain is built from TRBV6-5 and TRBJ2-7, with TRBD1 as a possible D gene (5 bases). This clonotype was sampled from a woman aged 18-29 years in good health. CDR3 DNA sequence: TGTGCCAGCAGTTACCAGGGTGGGGATGAGTACGAGCAGTACTTC. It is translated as CASSYQGGDEYEQYF.